The 2 T cell receptor beta chains below were found in one sample sequenced in a study of T cell repertoires in cytomegalovirus infection. In TCRdb, the reads were re-called with MiXCR into one record per CDR3 protein. The repertoire holds a few hundred thousand distinct CDR3 sequences, roughly 34% seen once, with roughly 13% in the top ten. Antigens for these TCRs are unknown. The specimen comprised cultured PBMCs, sampled from culture after CMV antigen stimulation. These receptors were taken from a human donor in good health (CMV status not recorded). Some clones in this sample may be carry-over from other donors' samples.

This clonotype was seen only a few times. J is TRBJ1-2 and V is TRBV4-3; TRBD1 aligns across 7 bases. The V and J ends lost 1 base and 0 bases, in that order; junction bases with no gene match: 8. CDR3 size: 17 residues. Germline CDR1 LGHNA, CDR2 YSLEER. The DNA of the CDR3 is TGCGCCAGCAGCCAAGCCCTCCGAGGGGGCGCTAACTATGGCTACACCTTC. Its translation: CASSQALRGGANYGYTF.

V gene TRBV6-1 combines with J gene TRBJ1-5; the D is unclear. The V end lost 2 bases, the J end lost 3 bases, and 14 bases lay between the germline ends. Germline CDR1 MNHNS, CDR2 SASEGT. The CDR3 runs 16 residues. This CDR3 reads CASSELTLFVNQPQHF. The CDR3 nucleotides are TGTGCCAGCAGTGAACTGACATTATTCGTCAATCAGCCCCAGCATTTT.